The 10 T cell receptor beta chains below come from one sample, sequenced in a study of beta chain features in type 1 diabetes. Overall study results and limits: The study found moderately but significantly shorter TCRB CDR3s in all four CD4+ subsets of Type 1 diabetes patients.

Their antigen targets remain unknown. Expressed TCRB transcripts got sequenced, as all isolated RNA was reverse transcribed. Only in-frame clones appear in the TCRdb table, and some are missing; sequencing was by immunoSEQ multiplex PCR. The sample contains around 130,000 clones, around 10% of which appear only once. Input material: central memory CD4+ T cells from blood. The receptors come from a man aged 30 to 45 with type 1 diabetes.

The chain employs TRBV28 and TRBJ1-1; D is ambiguous. The V gene's germline CDR1 is MDHEN and CDR2 SYDVKM. The CDR3 spans 12 residues. The V end was cut by 7 bases, the J end by 0 bases, with 6 bases between. CDR3 sequence: CASTSVNTEAFF. CDR3 DNA sequence: TGTGCCAGCACGTCGGTGAACACTGAAGCTTTCTTT.

The chain couples TRBV18 to TRBJ1-4, with a possible D match to TRBD1 (5 bases). Germline loops: CDR1 KGHSH, CDR2 LQKENI. The CDR3 consists of 15 residues. Trimming shortened V by 3 bases and J by 10 bases, and 18 bases separated the two germline ends. This CDR3 is CASSPNRADGGKLFF. The CDR3, as DNA: TGTGCCAGCTCACCTAACCGGGCCGACGGGGGAAAACTGTTTTTT.

The genes are TRBV25-1 and TRBJ1-4, with D perhaps matching TRBD1 (5 bases). V shed 3 bases and J shed 5 bases, with 13 bases lying between them. The CDR3 totals 15 residues. Germline V gene data show CDR1 as MGHDK and CDR2 as SYGVNS. The CDR3 sequence is CASSDPTRGNEKLFF. DNA of the CDR3: TGTGCCAGCAGTGACCCGACTCGGGGGAATGAAAAACTGTTTTTT.

The chain recombines TRBV4-1 with TRBJ2-5; tentative D call: TRBD2 (5 bases). This CDR3 comprises 15 residues. V gave up 0 bases and J gave up 4 bases, with 12 bases separating them. Germline V gene sequence: CDR1 MGHRA, CDR2 YSYEKL. CDR3 DNA: TGCGCCAGCAGCCAAGAAAACCCACGGGGAGAGACCCAGTACTTC. Translated: CASSQENPRGETQYF.

The chain joins TRBV30 to TRBJ1-6, with D possibly TRBD1 on 6 matching bases. Germline loops: CDR1 GTSNPN, CDR2 SVGIG (reference sequence). V lost 3 bases and J lost 5, with 14 bases in between. This CDR3 comprises 15 residues. The CDR3 nucleotides read TGTGCCTGGAGAACGACAGGAGTTGATAATTCACCCCTCCACTTT. This sequence encodes CAWRTTGVDNSPLHF.

The chain uses TRBV2 and TRBJ1-5; the D is unclear. Trimming took off 6 bases at V and 6 bases at J, with 12 bases between the two ends. Germline-derived CDR1 and CDR2 are SNHLY and FYNNEI. There are 13 residues in the CDR3. CDR3 in DNA: TGTGCCAGCAGGCTGGTCGAGAGTCAGCCCCAGCATTTT. The encoded protein is CASRLVESQPQHF.

V is TRBV18 and J is TRBJ2-7, with 9 nucleotides matching TRBD1. CDR3 length: 12 amino acids. CDR1 is KGHSH and CDR2 is LQKENI in the germline V gene. With V trimmed by 3 bases and J by 10 bases, 4 bases remained unmatched. Here the CDR3 DNA reads TGTGCCAGCTCACCGGCGGACAGGGGACAGTACTTC. This translates into CASSPADRGQYF.

This clone was detected a few times. The chain combines TRBV11-2 with TRBJ2-7, with D perhaps matching TRBD1 (6 bases). The germline gives CDR1 SGHAT, CDR2 FQNNGV. This CDR3 has 12 residues. Trimming shortened V by 10 bases and J by 3 bases, and 13 bases separated the two germline ends. In nucleotides, the CDR3 is TGTGCCACCGGGGACACGAACTACGAGCAGTACTTC. It specifies CATGDTNYEQYF.

Only a few counts were recorded for this clone. The chain recombines TRBV9 with TRBJ2-7; D remains ambiguous. CDR1 is SGDLS and CDR2 is YYNGEE in the germline V gene. V lost 0 bases, J lost 1 base, and 8 bases lay in between. The CDR3 runs 14 residues. The CDR3, as DNA: TGTGCCAGCAGCGTAGCCGAGGATTCCTACGAGCAGTACTTC. It encodes CASSVAEDSYEQYF.

The chain couples TRBV29-1 to TRBJ1-1; D remains unclear. The V gene lost 6 bases and the J gene lost 11 bases, with 19 bases spanning the gap. The germline V gene encodes CDR1 SQVTM and CDR2 ANQGSEA. This CDR3 is built from 12 residues. The CDR3 region is CSVQRGSGRAFF. In DNA form, the CDR3 reads TGCAGCGTCCAACGTGGCTCGGGAAGGGCTTTCTTT.